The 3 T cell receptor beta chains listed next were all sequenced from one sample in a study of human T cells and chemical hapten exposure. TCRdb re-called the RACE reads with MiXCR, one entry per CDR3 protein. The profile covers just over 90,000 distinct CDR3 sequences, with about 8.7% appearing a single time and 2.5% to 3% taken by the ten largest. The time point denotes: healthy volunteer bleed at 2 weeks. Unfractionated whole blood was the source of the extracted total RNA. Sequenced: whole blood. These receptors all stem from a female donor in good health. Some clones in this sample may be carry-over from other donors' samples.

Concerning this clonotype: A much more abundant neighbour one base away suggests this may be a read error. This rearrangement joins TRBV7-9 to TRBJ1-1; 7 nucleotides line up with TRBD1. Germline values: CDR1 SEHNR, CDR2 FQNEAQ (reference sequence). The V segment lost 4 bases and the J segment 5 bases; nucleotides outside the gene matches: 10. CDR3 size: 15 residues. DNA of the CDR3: TGTGCCAGCAGCTCCCCATTGGGGGACAGTACTGAAGCTTTCTTT. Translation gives CASSSPLGDSTEAFF.

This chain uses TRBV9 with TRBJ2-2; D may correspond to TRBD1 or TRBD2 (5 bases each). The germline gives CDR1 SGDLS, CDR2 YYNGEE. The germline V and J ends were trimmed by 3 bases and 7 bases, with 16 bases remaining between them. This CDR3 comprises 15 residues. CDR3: CASSAISLGDGELFF. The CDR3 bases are TGTGCCAGCAGCGCGATATCTTTGGGGGACGGGGAGCTGTTTTTT.

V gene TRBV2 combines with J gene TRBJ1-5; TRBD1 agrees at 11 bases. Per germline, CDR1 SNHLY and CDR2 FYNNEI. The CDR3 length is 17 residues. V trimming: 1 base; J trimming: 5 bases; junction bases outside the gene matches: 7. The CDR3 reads CASSEGADRGHYQPQHF. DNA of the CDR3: TGTGCCAGCAGTGAAGGGGCGGACAGGGGGCATTATCAGCCCCAGCATTTT.